Listed below are T cell receptor beta chains from one sample, sequenced in a study of blood T cell repertoires in COVID-19. Method: immunoSEQ multiplex PCR; TCRdb's copy keeps in-frame clones and lacks some. This table holds roughly 260,000 clones, around 90% found once. The specimen was PBMCs or T cells enriched from blood (not recorded which). The receptors come from a young woman with acute COVID-19. The CDR3 runs from the conserved cysteine through the conserved F or W. A D gene is named only where the DNA matches it firmly. The size of a clone is reported for some rows only, either as once, few or many, or as a class for expanded clones.

TRBV5-1	15	TRBJ2-1	TRBD1	.	CASREGTVSYNEQFF	TGCGCCAGCAGAGAGGGGACAGTCTCCTACAATGAGCAGTTCTTC
TRBV2	16	TRBJ2-6	TRBD1	.	CANRDRESSGANVLTF	TGTGCCAACAGGGACAGGGAAAGCTCTGGGGCCAACGTCCTGACTTTC
TRBV6-4	19	TRBJ1-6	TRBD1	.	CASSDSGTAPIFFDSPLHF	TGTGCCAGCAGTGACTCGGGGACAGCCCCAATATTCTTTGATTCACCCCTCCACTTT
TRBV11-2	15	TRBJ1-4	.	.	CASSLDGATNEKLFF	TGTGCCAGCAGCTTAGATGGAGCAACTAATGAAAAACTGTTTTTT
TRBV5-1	13	TRBJ2-7	.	.	CASSFGISYEQYF	TGCGCCAGCAGCTTCGGGATCTCCTACGAGCAGTACTTC
TRBV5-6	12	TRBJ2-7	.	once	CASSSGFMEQYF	TGTGCCAGCAGTTCCGGGTTCATGGAGCAGTACTTC
TRBV2	15	TRBJ2-1	TRBD1	few	CASREQGASYNEQFF	TGTGCCAGCAGGGAACAGGGGGCTTCCTACAATGAGCAGTTCTTC
TRBV5-1	13	TRBJ1-3	.	.	CASAPTVGNTIYF	TGCGCCAGCGCCCCTACGGTGGGAAACACCATATATTTT
TRBV11-2	13	TRBJ1-1	.	.	CASSLARYTEAFF	TGTGCCAGCAGCTTAGCCAGATACACTGAAGCTTTCTTT
TRBV24-1	15	TRBJ2-1	TRBD2	.	CATSDLRGGADEQFF	TGTGCCACCAGTGATTTAAGGGGAGGGGCGGATGAGCAGTTCTTC
TRBV4-1	18	TRBJ1-5	TRBD1	.	CASSERGQGGVFNQPQHF	TGCGCCAGCAGCGAAAGGGGGCAGGGGGGAGTATTCAATCAGCCCCAGCATTTT
TRBV24-1	14	TRBJ1-6	.	.	CATSAGQYNSPLHF	TGTGCCACCAGTGCTGGTCAGTATAATTCACCCCTCCACTTT
TRBV5-1	15	TRBJ2-3	.	.	CASSLVGAFSDTQYF	TGCGCCAGCAGCTTGGTGGGAGCGTTTTCTGATACGCAGTATTTT
TRBV27	18	TRBJ1-5	.	few	CASSLYSSGRGSNQPQHF	TGTGCCAGCAGTTTATATTCCTCGGGCAGGGGCTCTAATCAGCCCCAGCATTTT
TRBV6-2/TRBV6-3	17	TRBJ1-1	.	.	CASSHPLQGRGTTEAFF	TGTGCCAGCAGTCACCCCCTCCAGGGCAGGGGTACCACTGAAGCTTTCTTT
TRBV7-5	15	TRBJ1-1	.	.	CARSAPGQGDTEAFF	TGTGCCAGAAGCGCACCGGGACAGGGGGACACTGAAGCTTTCTTT
TRBV19	14	TRBJ2-7	.	.	CASSRAGTSYEQYF	TGTGCCAGTAGTAGGGCGGGCACCTCCTACGAGCAGTACTTC
TRBV4-2	15	TRBJ1-3	TRBD1	once	CAGARGLTSGNTIYF	TGTGCCGGCGCCAGGGGGCTTACCTCCGGAAACACCATATATTTT
TRBV28	13	TRBJ1-4	TRBD1	.	CATSGGGAVKLFF	TGTGCCACTTCAGGGGGCGGAGCGGTAAAACTGTTTTTT
TRBV5-1	16	TRBJ2-5	TRBD2	few	CASKASGEILGETQYF	TGCGCCAGCAAGGCTAGCGGGGAAATTTTAGGGGAGACCCAGTACTTC
TRBV27	15	TRBJ2-5	TRBD1	.	CASSLRTGLRETQYF	TGTGCCAGCAGTTTAAGGACAGGGCTTCGGGAGACCCAGTACTTC
TRBV19	15	TRBJ1-1	TRBD1	few	CATRETGGWNTEAFF	TGTGCCACCCGAGAGACAGGGGGCTGGAACACTGAAGCTTTCTTT
TRBV4-1	17	TRBJ1-1	.	.	CASSQGLTAAINTEAFF	TGCGCCAGCAGCCAAGGTTTAACAGCGGCGATAAACACTGAAGCTTTCTTT
TRBV5-6	13	TRBJ1-6	.	.	CASSLDSNSPLHF	TGTGCCAGCAGCTTGGACAGTAATTCACCCCTCCACTTT
TRBV5-1	14	TRBJ1-1	.	.	CASSSDSMGTEAFF	TGCGCCAGCAGCTCGGACAGTATGGGCACTGAAGCTTTCTTT
TRBV10-1	14	TRBJ2-2	.	once	CASSSPGNTGELFF	TGCGCCAGCAGTTCCCCAGGCAACACCGGGGAGCTGTTTTTT
TRBV28	16	TRBJ2-7	TRBD2	few	CASRPLAGRSSYEQYF	TGTGCCAGCAGACCCCTAGCGGGAAGGAGCTCCTACGAGCAGTACTTC
TRBV30	11	TRBJ1-2	.	.	CAWSLTAGYTF	TGTGCCTGGAGTTTGACAGCTGGCTACACCTTC
TRBV28	16	TRBJ2-3	.	.	CASSEPGQGDTDTQYF	TGTGCCAGCAGTGAACCGGGACAAGGGGACACAGATACGCAGTATTTT
TRBV19	14	TRBJ1-5	.	once	CASSSLEGDQPQHF	TGTGCCAGTAGTAGCCTAGAAGGGGATCAGCCCCAGCATTTT
TRBV7-2	16	TRBJ2-5	TRBD1	once	CASSLGTGALGETQYF	TGTGCCAGCAGCCTAGGGACAGGGGCTCTCGGGGAGACCCAGTACTTC
TRBV6-5	14	TRBJ1-6	TRBD1	.	CAAIQGAFNSPLHF	TGTGCCGCCATCCAGGGGGCCTTTAATTCACCCCTCCACTTT
TRBV9	12	TRBJ2-2	.	few	CASGRNTGELFF	TGTGCCAGCGGCCGGAACACCGGGGAGCTGTTTTTT
TRBV24-1	13	TRBJ1-2	.	.	CATSGYQNYGYTF	TGTGCCACCAGTGGTTATCAGAACTATGGCTACACCTTC
TRBV28	18	TRBJ2-6	TRBD1	.	CASSSERDRGSGANVLTF	TGTGCCAGCAGTTCTGAGCGGGACAGGGGCTCTGGGGCCAACGTCCTGACTTTC
TRBV4-2	15	TRBJ2-2	TRBD2	.	CASSLWSGDTGELFF	TGTGCCAGCAGCCTCTGGAGCGGGGACACCGGGGAGCTGTTTTTT
TRBV5-4	16	TRBJ2-1	TRBD2	.	CASSPTSGRALDEQFF	TGTGCCAGCAGCCCGACTAGCGGGAGGGCCCTCGATGAGCAGTTCTTC
TRBV28	16	TRBJ2-4	.	.	CASSLHRVLDKNIQYF	TGTGCCAGCAGTTTACACAGGGTGTTGGACAAAAACATTCAGTACTTC
TRBV18	13	TRBJ1-1	.	.	CASSPIRGFEAFF	TGTGCCAGCTCACCAATTCGCGGGTTTGAAGCTTTCTTT
TRBV19	15	TRBJ1-4	TRBD1	.	CASSVDRAPNEKLFF	TGTGCCAGTAGTGTGGACAGGGCGCCTAATGAAAAACTGTTTTTT
TRBV10-3	13	TRBJ2-7	.	once	CAISASGSGEQYF	TGTGCCATCAGTGCCTCAGGTTCTGGCGAGCAGTACTTC
TRBV29-1	14	TRBJ2-7	TRBD1	once	CSVTGTASSYEQYF	TGCAGCGTTACCGGGACAGCGAGCTCCTACGAGCAGTACTTC
TRBV5-6	15	TRBJ2-7	.	few	CASTPLGGSSYEQYF	TGTGCCAGCACCCCTTTAGGCGGTAGCTCCTACGAGCAGTACTTC
TRBV7-2	16	TRBJ2-1	TRBD2	.	CASSRDGGGAHNEQFF	TGTGCCAGCAGCAGGGATGGCGGGGGGGCTCACAATGAGCAGTTCTTC
TRBV27	13	TRBJ2-1	.	.	CASSQGEPGEQFF	TGTGCCAGCAGTCAAGGTGAACCGGGTGAGCAGTTCTTC
TRBV5-1	20	TRBJ2-1	.	.	CASSLGGARTDTMSSSMQFF	TGCGCCAGCAGCCTGGGTGGAGCGAGGACTGATACAATGAGCAGTTCTATGCAGTTCTTC